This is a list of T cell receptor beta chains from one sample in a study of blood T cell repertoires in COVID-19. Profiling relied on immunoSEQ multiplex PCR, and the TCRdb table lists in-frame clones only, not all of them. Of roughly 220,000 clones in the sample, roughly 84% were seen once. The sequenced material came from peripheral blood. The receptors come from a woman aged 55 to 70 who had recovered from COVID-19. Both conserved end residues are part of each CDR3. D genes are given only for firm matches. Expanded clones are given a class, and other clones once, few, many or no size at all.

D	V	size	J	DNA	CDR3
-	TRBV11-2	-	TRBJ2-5	TGTGCCAGCAGCTTAGGCGTGGGGGGGCTAGAGACCCAGTACTTC	CASSLGVGGLETQYF
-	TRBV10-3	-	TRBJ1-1	TGTGCCATCAGTGAGCCCCAGGACAGCATGAACACTGAAGCTTTCTTT	CAISEPQDSMNTEAFF
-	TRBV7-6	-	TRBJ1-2	TGTGCCAGCACCCCTAACCCCGACAGCTATGGCTACACCTTC	CASTPNPDSYGYTF
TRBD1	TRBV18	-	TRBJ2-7	TGTGCCAGCTCACGGGCGGGACAGGCTTACGACGAGCAGTACTTC	CASSRAGQAYDEQYF
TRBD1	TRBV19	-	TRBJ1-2	TGTGCCAGTAATCCTTCCGGGACAGCTGGCTATGGCTACACCTTC	CASNPSGTAGYGYTF
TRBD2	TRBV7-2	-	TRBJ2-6	TGTGCCAGCAGCTCTAGCGGGGCTGGGGCCAACGTCCTGACTTTC	CASSSSGAGANVLTF
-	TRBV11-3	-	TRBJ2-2	TGTGCCAGCAGCTCCGGGACATCGAACACCGGGGAGCTGTTTTTT	CASSSGTSNTGELFF
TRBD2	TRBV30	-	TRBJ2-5	TGTGCCTGGAGTCGGACTAGCGGGGGAGGAGAGACCCAGTACTTC	CAWSRTSGGGETQYF
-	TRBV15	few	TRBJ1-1	TGTGCCACCAGCAGTCAGGGATTGAACACTGAAGCTTTCTTT	CATSSQGLNTEAFF
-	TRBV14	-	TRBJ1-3	TGTGCCACTCGCTCGGGGTTGGCTGCAGGAAACACCATATATTTT	CATRSGLAAGNTIYF
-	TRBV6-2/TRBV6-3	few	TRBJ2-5	TGTGCCAGCAGTCCACGACCGGGACAATATGAAGAGACCCAGTACTTC	CASSPRPGQYEETQYF
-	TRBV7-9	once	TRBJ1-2	TGTGCCAGCAGCTTAGCGCAGGGTTTCGCCTATGGCTACACCTTC	CASSLAQGFAYGYTF
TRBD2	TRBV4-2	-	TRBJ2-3	TGTGCCAGCAGCCAAGAACTAGCGGGGGGAAGCACAGATACGCAGTATTTT	CASSQELAGGSTDTQYF
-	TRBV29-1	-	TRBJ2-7	TGCAGCGCTGCAGGGCAGGGGTCCGACGAGCAGTACTTC	CSAAGQGSDEQYF
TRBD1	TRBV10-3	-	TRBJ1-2	TGTGCCATCAGCTCCGGGACAGGTTGGGACTATGGCTACACCTTC	CAISSGTGWDYGYTF
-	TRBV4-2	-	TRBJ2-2	TGTGCCAGCAGCCAAGAGAGGCTCACCGGGGAGCTGTTTTTT	CASSQERLTGELFF
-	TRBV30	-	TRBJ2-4	TGTGCCTGGAGTGCCGGGACAACAAACATTCAGTACTTC	CAWSAGTTNIQYF
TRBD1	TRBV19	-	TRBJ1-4	TGTGCCAGTAGTATTTTTTTGAGGGGGCGACGTTTTGAAAAACTGTTTTTT	CASSIFLRGRRFEKLFF
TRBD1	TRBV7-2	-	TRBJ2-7	TGTGCCAGCAGCTTACGGCGGACAGGGGGCCTAATCGCCCACGAGCAGTACTTC	CASSLRRTGGLIAHEQYF
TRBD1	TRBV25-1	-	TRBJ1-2	TGTGCCAGCAGTATACCGGGACAGGGGCACTTTGGCTACACCTTC	CASSIPGQGHFGYTF
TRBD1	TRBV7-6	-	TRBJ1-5	TGTGCCAGCAGCCAGTGGGGTGCCAGGGGGCGCGATCAGCCCCAGCATTTT	CASSQWGARGRDQPQHF
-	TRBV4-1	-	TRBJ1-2	TGCGCCAGCAGCCAAGACGCGGCGCAGCTGGGCTACACCTTC	CASSQDAAQLGYTF
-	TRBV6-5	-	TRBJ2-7	TGTGCCAGCAGTTACGCATTTAGCTCCTACGAGCAGTACTTC	CASSYAFSSYEQYF
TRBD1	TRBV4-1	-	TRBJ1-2	TGCGCCAGCAGCCAAATTGTAGGACAGGGGCGTTCTAAAGCCACCTTC	CASSQIVGQGRSKATF
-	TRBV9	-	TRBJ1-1	TGTGCCAGCAGCACCCGGGCGGGGGCGGGGAACACTGAAGCTTTCTTT	CASSTRAGAGNTEAFF
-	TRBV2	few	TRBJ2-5	TGTGCCAGCATCCGGGGTCAAGAGACCCAGTACTTC	CASIRGQETQYF
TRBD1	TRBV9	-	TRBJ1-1	TGTGCCAGCAGCTCCCGACAGGGACCAGGCGGTGATTTCTTT	CASSSRQGPGGDFF
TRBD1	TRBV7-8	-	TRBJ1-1	TGTGCCAGCAGCTTAAGGGGAATTACCGGGACAGGGCCCACTGAAGCTTTCTTT	CASSLRGITGTGPTEAFF
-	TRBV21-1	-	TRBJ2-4	TGTGCCAGCGTAAATGCAGGGGGACGGGCCAAAAACATTCAGTACTTC	CASVNAGGRAKNIQYF
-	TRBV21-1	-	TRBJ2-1	TGTGCCAGCAGCAAAGGGGGGGAAGAGCCCAATGAGCAGTTCTTC	CASSKGGEEPNEQFF
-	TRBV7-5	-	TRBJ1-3	TGTGCCAGAAGCCCCCGCCCGGGACTCAGCTCTGGAAACACCATATATTTT	CARSPRPGLSSGNTIYF
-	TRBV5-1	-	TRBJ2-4	TGCGCCAGCAGCTTTACCTCCTTAACAGGTGTTTGGTACTTC	CASSFTSLTGVWYF
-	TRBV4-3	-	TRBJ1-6	TGCGCCAGCAGCCAAGGTTCAGCGACAGAAGGTTCACCCCTCCACTTT	CASSQGSATEGSPLHF
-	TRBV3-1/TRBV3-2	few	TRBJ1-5	TGTGCCAGCAGCCCCACAGGGAATAGCAATCAGCCCCAGCATTTT	CASSPTGNSNQPQHF
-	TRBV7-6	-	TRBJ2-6	TGTGCCAGCAGCTTAACCGGGTCTGGGGCCAACGTCCTGACTTTC	CASSLTGSGANVLTF
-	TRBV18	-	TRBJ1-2	TGTGCCAGCTCACCACAAGGGGGTGACTATGGCTACACCTTC	CASSPQGGDYGYTF
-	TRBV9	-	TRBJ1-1	TGTGCCAGCAGCGTAGGGTCCACCCCGAGGACTGAAGCTTTCTTT	CASSVGSTPRTEAFF
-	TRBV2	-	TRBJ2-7	TGTGCCAGCACTGCAGGGGTCTACGAGCAGTACTTC	CASTAGVYEQYF
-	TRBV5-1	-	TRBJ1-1	TGCGCCAGCAGCTTGGCTGGAGGTCGGTGGACTGAAGCTTTCTTT	CASSLAGGRWTEAFF
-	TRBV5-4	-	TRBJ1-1	TGTGCCAGCAGCAAAATGGCGGGGATGAACACTGAAGCTTTCTTT	CASSKMAGMNTEAFF
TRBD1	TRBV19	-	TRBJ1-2	TGTGCCAGTAGTGCCCGGGACAGGCAGGGGTATGGCTACACCTTC	CASSARDRQGYGYTF
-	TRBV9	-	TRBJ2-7	TGTGCCAGCAGCGTAGGCGGGGACAGCTCCTACGAGCAGTACTTC	CASSVGGDSSYEQYF
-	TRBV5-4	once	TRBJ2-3	TGTGCCGGGGGAGCGGGTAGCACAGATACGCAGTATTTT	CAGGAGSTDTQYF
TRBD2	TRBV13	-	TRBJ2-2	TGTGCCAGCAGTCATCCGGGACTAGCGGGGGGGCACACCGGGGAGCTGTTTTTT	CASSHPGLAGGHTGELFF
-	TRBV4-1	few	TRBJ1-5	TGCGCCAGCAGCCAAGTAGGGAGGGGCAATCAGCCCCAGCATTTT	CASSQVGRGNQPQHF
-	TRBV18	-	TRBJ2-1	TGTGCCAGCTCACCGGCTGTTTTGGATGAGCAGTTCTTC	CASSPAVLDEQFF
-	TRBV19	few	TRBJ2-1	TGTGCCAGTAGTATGCCAGGGGGCCGGCGGGGGGAGCAGTTCTTC	CASSMPGGRRGEQFF
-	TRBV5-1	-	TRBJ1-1	TGCGCCAGCAGCTTGGAAGGGGCGGACACTGAAGCTTTCTTT	CASSLEGADTEAFF
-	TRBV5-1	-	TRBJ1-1	TGCGCCAGCATCTCCAGTTCGGGAATTGAAGCTTTCTTT	CASISSSGIEAFF
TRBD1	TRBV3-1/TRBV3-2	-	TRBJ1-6	TGTGCCAGCGCTGCAGGGGGCGGTTCACCCCTCCACTTT	CASAAGGGSPLHF
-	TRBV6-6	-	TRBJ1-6	TGTGCCAGCAGCCCGTCCGGGACAAACAATTCACCCCTCCACTTT	CASSPSGTNNSPLHF
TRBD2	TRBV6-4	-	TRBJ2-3	TGTGCCAGCACCCGACTAGCGGGGGGTTCAGATACGCAGTATTTT	CASTRLAGGSDTQYF
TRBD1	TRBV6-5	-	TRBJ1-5	TGTGCCAGCAGGCCGACAGGGGTATACAATCAGCCCCAGCATTTT	CASRPTGVYNQPQHF